This TCR beta chain was identified during a study of blood T cell repertoires in COVID-19 (dated by TCRdb to 2020 to 2022). Regarding the research as a whole: Samples covering the acute and convalescent phases of COVID-19 were provided by collaborators in the United States, Italy and Spain. The material from the prospective study consisted of cDNA or gDNA derived from T cells, B-cell-depleted T cells, or PBMCs. The dataset comprised deeply sampled blood TCRbeta repertoires from subjects exposed to, actively infected with, or recovered from COVID-19. Nearly every sample came with metadata listing a de-identified subject ID, COVID-19 status, age in years and sex. Where available, HLA class I and class II types were obtained from metadata supplied by the sample provider rather than from assay-based typing. A freely available public database, intended as a resource for researchers studying the immune response to SARS-CoV-2, is where the repertoires were released. The samples were drawn from the first 160 participants of the ongoing ImmuneRACE study and from some 1,300 subjects provided by 6 global collaborators.

The immunoSEQ Assay, a bias-controlled multiplex PCR, was used to amplify TCRbeta CDR3 regions from genomic DNA. The authors' pipeline ran thus. The number of nucleated cells in each sample was estimated by amplification of reference gene primers within the assay. To quantify the absolute abundance of each unique TCRbeta CDR3 rearrangement, sequence reads were collapsed and filtered. For each sample, productive Simpson clonality was calculated by taking the square root of Simpson's diversity index across productive rearrangements. Sourced from immuneACCESS, this table was stored by TCRdb with only in-frame sequences that have V and J called. A share of the clones is absent; for the studies checked, an unresolved V gene accounts for under half, and the remainder has no known explanation. V and J calls and clone size are given by that table; D and trimming were obtained from the DNA. The sample has fewer than 400,000 clones on record, 85% of them singletons. The ten largest clones take up around 1.9% of the sample.

Paper-wide results and their limitations: The quantity of clinical and demographic metadata differed by source and by participant and was supplied without curation.

Enrolling through a virtual design, the prospective study's participants ranged in age from roughly 18 to 95 years and lived across 24 United States geographic areas. In the prospective study, participants were assigned to cohorts based on the clinical history participants reported in a screening survey and a study questionnaire. Exposed participants had been in contact, within 2 weeks of entering the study, with a person who had a PCR-confirmed or clinician-diagnosed case of COVID-19. Each participant in the prospective study had whole blood, serum and a nasopharyngeal or oropharyngeal swab collected by mobile phlebotomists. Additional blood draws and questionnaires over a 2-month period could optionally be provided by prospective study participants. Prospective study blood samples were shipped either frozen or at room temperature before DNA extraction. On this clone: Its antigen is still unknown. Base-call qualities are not available, and no considerably larger clone is one nucleotide away.

The CDR3 goes from the cysteine to the phenylalanine over 17 residues. The only DNA kept is the CDR3, 51 bases in frame from the first base. Between the V and J ends, shortened by 5 bases and 7 bases respectively, the junction contains 21 bases. Per the germline V gene (reference sequence), LNHDA is the CDR1 and SQIVND is the CDR2. The TCR was taken from a woman between 25 and 40 years old who had been exposed to COVID-19. The sample consisted of PBMCs or T cells enriched from blood (not recorded which). The rearrangement joined TRBV19 to TRBJ1-6; TRBD1 could be the D gene, as 6 bases match. The CDR3 amino acid sequence is: CASSSRPAGAINSPLHF. The DNA sequence follows: TGTGCCAGTAGTTCCCGCCCCGCGGGGGCTATCAATTCACCCCTCCACTTT.